This TCR beta chain was observed in a study of response to subunit inactivated influenza vaccine (dated by TCRdb to the late 2010s). Context from the whole study: To follow how T cells responded to a trivalent subunit inactivated influenza vaccine, the researchers relied on deep quantitative profiling of the T cell receptor repertoire. Broad study findings and their caveats: The authors proposed that each seasonal influenza vaccination may bring in only a limited number of new T cells.

The library came from RT-PCR. These reads were obtained on an Illumina HiSeq 2500. TCRdb trimmed public reads at Q25 via fastp, called clones via MiXCR and kept in-frame beta chains. Identical CDR3 proteins give one entry, which carries the most common genes and DNA. The sample table lists fewer than 700,000 distinct CDR3 sequences, roughly 13% of them with a count of one. The ten biggest clones cover 10% to 15% of the sample. The CDR3 contains 15 residues, cysteine and phenylalanine counted. Only the CDR3 DNA stays, 45 bases, in frame from base 1. Trimmed from V: 5 bases; trimmed from J: 0 bases; junction bases lacking a gene match: 6. CDR1 SGHAT and CDR2 FQNNGV were looked up in the germline V gene. The intended sense of this specimen's time point label: approximately 45 days after influenza vaccine administration. This clonotype showed up just a few times. No cognate antigen has been identified for it. No base quality values were provided; no much bigger clone lies one nucleotide off.

The sequence links TRBV11-2 to TRBJ1-1; 7 central bases correspond to TRBD1. This receptor was identified in a man in his fifties or sixties who received an inactivated influenza vaccine. Donor details come from another sample of the same person, matched by shared clones. The sequencing here drew on PBMCs from blood, taken roughly 46 days after vaccination. The CDR3: CASSRQGQMNTEAFF. The nucleotide sequence reads TGTGCCAGCAGCAGACAGGGACAGATGAACACTGAAGCTTTCTTT.